Below are 19 T cell receptor beta chains sequenced from a single sample in a study of beta chain features in type 1 diabetes. Expressed TCRB transcripts were sequenced because the isolated RNA had all been reverse transcribed beforehand. Method: immunoSEQ multiplex PCR; TCRdb's copy keeps in-frame clones and lacks some. The table lists about 900,000 clones, roughly 16% of them singletons. What was sequenced was naive CD4+ T cells from blood. Receptor source: a woman under 30 in good health.

The chain is built from TRBV5-1 and TRBJ2-1, with 7 bases matching TRBD1. CDR1 SGHRS and CDR2 YFSETQ come from the germline V gene. This CDR3 comprises 14 residues. With V trimmed by 4 bases and J by 6 bases, 7 bases remained unmatched. CDR3 amino acids: CASSLGQEGNEQFF. CDR3 nucleotide sequence: TGCGCCAGCAGCCTAGGACAGGAAGGCAATGAGCAGTTCTTC. Looking up the rest from reference TRBV5-1 and TRBJ2-1 gives the full variable domain: KAGVTQTPRYLIKTRGQQVTLSCSPISGHRSVSWYQQTPGQGLQFLFEYFSETQRNKGNFPGRFSGRQFSNSRSEMNVSTLELGDSALYLCASSLGQEGNEQFFGPGTRLTVL.

This clone turned up a few times. The V call is TRBV6-6, the J call TRBJ2-1; the match to TRBD2 covers 9 bases. The CDR3 covers 15 residues. The J segment lost 12 bases and the V segment lost 7 bases, leaving 16 bases of the junction unmatched. Germline assignment: CDR1 MNHNY and CDR2 SVGAGI (reference sequence). CDR3 sequence (DNA): TGTGCCAGCAAGCCACCGAGCGGGGGGACGAAGGGGCAGTTCTTC. Translated: CASKPPSGGTKGQFF.

The chain uses TRBV4-3 and TRBJ2-6; weak D call: TRBD2 (6 bases). Looked up from germline, CDR1 is LGHNA and CDR2 is YSLEER. V lost 0 bases, J lost 0 bases, and 15 bases lay in between. This CDR3 is 19 amino acids long. For the CDR3, the DNA is TGCGCCAGCAGCCAAGAGTCGGCGGGGCATCGCTCTGGGGCCAACGTCCTGACTTTC. It yields the protein CASSQESAGHRSGANVLTF.

Remarks on this clone: The identical CDR3 is also encoded by other nucleotide sequences in the sample. J is TRBJ2-7 and V is TRBV28; D gene unclear. Trimming shortened V by 2 bases and J by 0 bases, and 8 bases separated the two germline ends. Germline-derived CDR1 and CDR2 are MDHEN and SYDVKM. The CDR3 sequence is 14 residues long. Here the CDR3 reads CASSLPSSSYEQYF. The CDR3 nucleotides are TGTGCCAGCAGTTTACCCTCGAGCTCCTACGAGCAGTACTTC.

V and J are TRBV6-6 and TRBJ2-7, with D possibly TRBD1 on 5 matching bases. CDR3 size: 13 residues. In germline, CDR1 is MNHNY, CDR2 SVGAGI (reference sequence). V gave up 8 bases and J gave up 1 base, with 12 bases separating them. DNA for the CDR3: TGTGCCAGCGACAGCCTACCGTCCTACGAGCAGTACTTC. As protein: CASDSLPSYEQYF.

V and J are TRBV9 and TRBJ2-1; 8 bases match TRBD2. The CDR3 runs to 17 residues. Per germline, CDR1 SGDLS and CDR2 YYNGEE. V trimming: 0 bases; J trimming: 1 base; junction bases outside the gene matches: 6. The CDR3 reads CASSVEFSGTSYNEQFF. Written as DNA, the CDR3 is TGTGCCAGCAGCGTAGAATTTAGCGGGACTTCCTACAATGAGCAGTTCTTC.

This clone was seen a handful of times. This chain uses TRBV5-1 with TRBJ2-2, with unresolved D. CDR3 size: 14 residues. With 1 base removed from V and 8 bases from J, the gap between germline ends came to 12 bases. Germline V gene sequence: CDR1 SGHRS, CDR2 YFSETQ. The CDR3 is CASSLNRPGGELFF. DNA for the CDR3: TGCGCCAGCAGCTTGAATCGGCCCGGGGGGGAGCTGTTTTTT.

Only a few counts were recorded for this clone. Other nucleotide sequences in the sample specify the same CDR3. V is TRBV6-5 and J is TRBJ2-7, with 11 bases lining up with TRBD2. CDR3 size: 16 residues. Germline V gene sequence: CDR1 MNHEY, CDR2 SVGAGI. V was pared by 0 bases and J by 1 base, with 2 bases of the junction left unmatched. DNA for the CDR3: TGTGCCAGCAGTTACTCGCTAGCGGGAGGTTCCTACGAGCAGTACTTC. Encoded protein: CASSYSLAGGSYEQYF.

This clone was recorded a few times. Other DNA sequences from this sample encode an identical CDR3 as well. CDR3 amino acids: CASSFGQNYGYTF. The CDR3 nucleotides read TGTGCCAGCAGCTTTGGGCAGAACTATGGCTACACCTTC. The chain carries TRBV7-9 and TRBJ1-2, with unresolved D. CDR1 is SEHNR and CDR2 is FQNEAQ in the germline V gene (reference sequence). Trimming took off 3 bases at V and 2 bases at J, with 7 bases between the two ends. The CDR3 length is 13 residues. Looking up the rest from reference TRBV7-9 and TRBJ1-2 gives the full variable domain: DTGVSQNPRHKITKRGQNVTFRCDPISEHNRLYWYRQTLGQGPEFLTYFQNEAQLEKSRLLSDRFSAERPKGSFSTLEIQRTEQGDSAMYLCASSFGQNYGYTFGSGTRLTVV.

The chain uses TRBV6-5 and TRBJ1-5; possible D gene TRBD1, 5 bases. With 4 bases removed from V and 9 bases from J, the gap between germline ends came to 13 bases. This CDR3 has 13 residues. Germline assignment: CDR1 MNHEY and CDR2 SVGAGI. This chain's CDR3 is CASSWGEDLPQHF. Here the CDR3 DNA reads TGTGCCAGCAGTTGGGGGGAGGATTTGCCCCAGCATTTT.

The rearrangement uses TRBV28 and TRBJ2-1; D might be TRBD2 (6 bases). The ends were cut back, 6 bases at V and 8 bases at J, with 20 bases in the middle. Germline CDR1 is MDHEN and CDR2 is SYDVKM. The CDR3 contains 15 residues. The CDR3, as DNA: TGTGCCAGCAGCATCATCCGGACTACACCGGATGAGCAGTTCTTC. This encodes CASSIIRTTPDEQFF.

This chain joins TRBV10-3 and TRBJ2-7; D ambiguous. The CDR3 covers 14 residues. The germline V gene has CDR1 ENHRY and CDR2 SYGVKD. V lost 4 bases and J lost 2, with 12 bases in between. This CDR3 reads CAISGTSDPYEQYF. CDR3 bases: TGTGCCATCAGTGGGACCTCAGACCCCTACGAGCAGTACTTC.

The chain carries TRBV18 and TRBJ2-6; D gene unclear. Per the germline V gene, CDR1 is KGHSH and CDR2 is LQKENI. V was cut by 2 bases and J by 4 bases, with 9 bases left in between. The CDR3 sequence is 15 residues long. The CDR3 is CASSPRVFGANVLTF. CDR3 coding DNA: TGTGCCAGCTCACCAAGGGTGTTCGGGGCCAACGTCCTGACTTTC.

V and J are TRBV6-1 and TRBJ2-1, with D possibly matching TRBD2 (6 bases). The CDR3 sequence is 15 residues long. The V end lost 5 bases, the J end lost 2 bases, and 13 bases lay between the germline ends. Germline V gene sequence: CDR1 MNHNS, CDR2 SASEGT. The CDR3, as DNA: TGTGCCAGCAGTTCCCAAGCGGGCACCTACAATGAGCAGTTCTTC. Translated, it gives CASSSQAGTYNEQFF.

This clone appeared a few times. The CDR3: CASSVLLDEQFF. CDR3 sequence (DNA): TGTGCCAGCAGCGTGTTACTAGATGAGCAGTTCTTC. J is TRBJ2-1 and V is TRBV7-8; the D gene is possibly TRBD2 (5 bases). The CDR3 has 12 amino acids. Looked up from germline, CDR1 is SGHVS and CDR2 is FQNEAQ. Trimming cost V 5 bases and J 8 bases, with 10 bases left between them.

This clone was recorded a few times. The chain carries TRBV10-3 and TRBJ2-5, with 8 positions matching TRBD2. The CDR3 is made up of 15 amino acids. Germline CDR1 reads ENHRY; CDR2 reads SYGVKD. V was pared by 2 bases and J by 5 bases, with 7 bases of the junction left unmatched. CDR3 coding DNA: TGTGCCATCAGTGAGCCGGGACTAGGGGTTGAGACCCAGTACTTC. As protein: CAISEPGLGVETQYF.

This sequence joins TRBV27 and TRBJ2-5; 9 bases line up with TRBD1. The CDR3 is made up of 14 amino acids. The germline V gene has CDR1 MNHEY and CDR2 SMNVEV (reference sequence). Trimming at V came to 5 bases and at J to 7 bases, leaving 8 bases not matched to a gene. CDR3: CASSPRQGGVTQYF. CDR3 in DNA: TGTGCCAGCAGTCCGAGACAGGGGGGCGTGACCCAGTACTTC.

This clone appeared a few times. This rearrangement joins TRBV4-3 to TRBJ2-3; possible D gene TRBD1, 5 bases. There are 14 residues in the CDR3. Per the germline V gene, CDR1 is LGHNA and CDR2 is YSLEER. V shed 1 base and J shed 5 bases, with 10 bases lying between them. This chain's CDR3 is CASSQAHQGDTQYF. The CDR3, as DNA: TGCGCCAGCAGCCAAGCCCACCAGGGAGATACGCAGTATTTT.

The chain uses TRBV6-5 and TRBJ1-3; the D gene is possibly TRBD1 (5 bases). This CDR3 is built from 15 residues. Germline V gene sequence: CDR1 MNHEY, CDR2 SVGAGI. Trimming removed 2 bases from V and 0 bases from J, with 8 bases in between. CDR3 residues: CASSYRGRSGNTIYF. CDR3 sequence (DNA): TGTGCCAGCAGTTACCGGGGCCGCTCTGGAAACACCATATATTTT.